Below, 14 T cell receptor beta chains from the same sample are listed, as sequenced in a study of shared clonotypes between healthy human individuals. Assay used: immunoSEQ multiplex PCR; TCRdb lists only in-frame clones, some missing. The profile shows approximately 88,000 clones, 60% to 75% of them singletons. Material for sequencing was memory CD8+ T cells sorted from blood. Indicated subset: CD45RO+ cells pooled with CCR7-negative TemRA cells. These receptors were taken from a man aged 25 to 40 in good health.

The sample holds a few counts of this clone. The chain carries TRBV27 and TRBJ2-7, with D tentatively TRBD1 (5 bases). In germline, CDR1 is MNHEY, CDR2 SMNVEV (reference sequence). Trimming pared 8 bases from V and 7 bases from J, leaving 15 bases between. The CDR3 consists of 12 residues. CDR3 in DNA: TGTGCCAGCCGAGAAGGGGCGAAAGAGCAGTACTTC. The encoded protein is CASREGAKEQYF.

The chain combines TRBV28 with TRBJ2-1, with a weak D call TRBD1 (6 bases). The CDR3 consists of 15 residues. CDR1 is MDHEN, CDR2 SYDVKM, per germline. Trimming stripped 7 bases from V and 9 bases from J, with 22 bases between. The CDR3 here is CASTSHSSIGGEQFF. CDR3 coding DNA: TGTGCCAGCACCAGTCATTCCTCCATAGGGGGTGAGCAGTTCTTC.

V usage is TRBV27 and J usage is TRBJ1-5, with D hard to call. The CDR3 has 13 amino acids. V was shortened by 0 bases and J by 6 bases, with 6 bases between the two germline ends. Germline V gene lookup returns CDR1 MNHEY and CDR2 SMNVEV (reference sequence). CDR3 amino acids: CASSLSPFQPQHF. DNA for the CDR3: TGTGCCAGCAGTTTATCTCCGTTTCAGCCCCAGCATTTT.

The V and J genes are TRBV6-5 and TRBJ1-2, with unresolved D. CDR1 and CDR2 (germline): MNHEY, SVGAGI. V was pared by 6 bases and J by 4 bases, with 9 bases between. The CDR3 totals 12 residues. The CDR3 protein is CASRDTGYGYTF. In DNA, the CDR3 is TGTGCCAGCAGGGATACGGGCTATGGCTACACCTTC.

This chain uses TRBV28 with TRBJ2-7, with D maybe TRBD2 (5 bases). Germline-derived CDR1 and CDR2 are MDHEN and SYDVKM. The CDR3 has 13 amino acids. Trimming removed 2 bases at V and 0 bases at J, with 5 bases between. CDR3 sequence: CASSLGLSYEQYF. CDR3 DNA sequence: TGTGCCAGCAGTTTAGGACTCTCCTACGAGCAGTACTTC.

This chain links TRBV4-3 with TRBJ2-1; TRBD1 might be the D (5 bases). CDR3 length: 18 residues. CDR1 and CDR2 (germline): LGHNA, YSLEER. The V and J ends lost 4 bases and 5 bases respectively, with 24 bases between them. This CDR3 is CASSPMKEPGPTNNEQFF. The CDR3 DNA sequence: TGCGCCAGCAGCCCCATGAAAGAGCCAGGGCCCACTAACAATGAGCAGTTCTTC.

The gene calls are TRBV20-1 and TRBJ2-1; no reliable D call. The germline V and J ends were trimmed by 0 bases and 6 bases, with 0 bases remaining between them. Germline CDR1 reads DFQATT; CDR2 reads SNEGSKA (reference sequence). This CDR3 is built from 10 residues. The CDR3 here is CSARDNEQFF. The CDR3 bases are TGCAGTGCTAGAGACAATGAGCAGTTCTTC.

The gene calls are TRBV25-1 and TRBJ2-7; unclear D gene. The germline CDR1 and CDR2 sequences are MGHDK and SYGVNS. The germline V and J ends were trimmed by 1 base and 3 bases, with 13 bases remaining between them. The CDR3 contains 15 residues. CDR3 loop: CASSESMEIRYEQYF. The CDR3 bases are TGTGCCAGCAGTGAATCTATGGAAATACGCTACGAGCAGTACTTC.

Regarding this clone: This could be a read error, since a much larger clone is one nucleotide away. The genes are TRBV7-9 and TRBJ2-1, with a weak D call TRBD2 (6 bases). The germline CDR1 and CDR2 sequences are SEHNR and FQNEAQ (reference sequence). CDR3 length: 12 amino acids. The V end was cut by 5 bases, the J end by 6 bases, with 8 bases between. DNA of the CDR3: TGTGCCAGCAGCCCCGGGGGCAATGAGCAGTTCTTC. This translates into CASSPGGNEQFF.

In this sample, this clone turned up many times. The J gene is TRBJ1-1, the V gene TRBV7-9; D is undetermined. Per germline, CDR1 SEHNR and CDR2 FQNEAQ (reference sequence). CDR3 size: 13 residues. V was pared by 4 bases and J by 6 bases, with 12 bases between. The CDR3 bases are TGTGCCAGCAGCTCGGTAGTAGGCGCTGAAGCTTTCTTT. Protein sequence: CASSSVVGAEAFF.

In this sample, this clone turned up a few times. This chain uses TRBV6-5 with TRBJ2-3, with D possibly matching TRBD2 (6 bases). Germline V gene lookup returns CDR1 MNHEY and CDR2 SVGAGI. This CDR3 is 15 amino acids long. V lost 7 bases and J 4 bases, leaving 18 bases between the germline ends. The CDR3 DNA reads as TGTGCCAGCATGGAAGCGTTAGGAGGGGCAGATACGCAGTATTTT. Amino acids: CASMEALGGADTQYF.

The gene calls are TRBV6-1 and TRBJ1-5; D remains unclear. The ends were cut back, 7 bases at V and 7 bases at J, with 20 bases in the middle. CDR3 length equals 15 residues. Germline V gene sequence: CDR1 MNHNS, CDR2 SASEGT. The CDR3 here is CASILESLEWQPQHF. The CDR3 nucleotides read TGTGCCAGCATTCTCGAGAGTTTGGAATGGCAGCCCCAGCATTTT.

The chain combines TRBV28 with TRBJ2-1; no clear D. Between the trimmed V and J ends, which lost 6 bases and 5 bases, there was a span of 20 bases. CDR3 length equals 16 residues. CDR1 and CDR2 (germline): MDHEN, SYDVKM. The DNA of the CDR3 is TGTGCCAGCAGGAAAAATCCCCCCCCTGCTCACAATGAGCAGTTCTTC. This codes for CASRKNPPPAHNEQFF.

J is TRBJ1-5 and V is TRBV28, with D uncertain. The CDR3 contains 14 residues. The V end was cut by 2 bases, the J end by 0 bases, with 5 bases between. Germline CDR1 MDHEN, CDR2 SYDVKM. The CDR3 DNA follows: TGTGCCAGCAGTTTAGGCGTTAGCAATCAGCCCCAGCATTTT. It translates to CASSLGVSNQPQHF.